This passage covers 30 T cell receptor beta chains from one sample sequenced in a study of blood T cell repertoires in COVID-19. Assay used: immunoSEQ multiplex PCR; TCRdb lists only in-frame clones, some missing. This sample has fewer than 250,000 clones, with 70% to 80% found just once. The source material was peripheral blood. Receptors originate from a woman aged 45-59 years with acute or convalescent COVID-19.

The gene calls are TRBV18 and TRBJ1-4; 8 bases are a match to TRBD1. This CDR3 contains 15 residues. CDR1 KGHSH and CDR2 LQKENI come from the germline V gene. V lost 5 bases and J lost 0; bases outside the gene matches: 2. Here the CDR3 reads CASSTDRATNEKLFF. In DNA form, the CDR3 reads TGTGCCAGCTCAACGGACAGGGCAACTAATGAAAAACTGTTTTTT.

The V call is TRBV27, the J call TRBJ2-1, with 10 bases that match TRBD2. Trimming removed 5 bases from V and 4 bases from J; junction bases left unmatched: 11. This CDR3 comprises 17 residues. Germline CDR1 is MNHEY and CDR2 is SMNVEV (reference sequence). CDR3 nucleotide sequence: TGTGCCAGCAGTCGAAAGCAGCGGGGGGGCCCGTACAATGAGCAGTTCTTC. Amino acids: CASSRKQRGGPYNEQFF.

The chain joins TRBV15 to TRBJ2-2; maybe TRBD1 (5 bases). Trimming left V 4 bases short and J 4 bases short, with 16 bases between. Germline values: CDR1 LNHNV, CDR2 YYDKDF (reference sequence). The CDR3 has 16 amino acids. In DNA form, the CDR3 reads TGTGCCACCAGCAACCCAGACAGTATAAGCACCGGGGAGCTGTTTTTT. This gives the protein CATSNPDSISTGELFF.

CDR3 DNA sequence: TGTGCCAGCAGAACGGGGGGTGACGAGCAGTACTTC. It translates to CASRTGGDEQYF. The rearrangement joins TRBV7-9 to TRBJ2-7; 7 bases map to TRBD2. The CDR3 has 12 amino acids. Germline CDR1 is SEHNR and CDR2 is FQNEAQ (reference sequence). With 6 bases clipped from V and 5 bases from J, the junction kept 4 bases outside the gene matches.

This clone appeared a few times. This sequence joins TRBV6-5 and TRBJ1-1, with a possible D match to TRBD1 (6 bases). The germline CDR1 and CDR2 sequences are MNHEY and SVGAGI. V lost 7 bases and J lost 4, with 10 bases in between. CDR3 length: 12 amino acids. The CDR3 sequence: CASTIGGTEAFF. The DNA for the CDR3 is TGTGCCAGCACGATAGGGGGCACTGAAGCTTTCTTT.

This chain connects TRBV10-2 to TRBJ2-2, with 13 bases aligning to TRBD2. Trimming at V came to 6 bases and at J to 0 bases, leaving 1 base not matched to a gene. The CDR3 loop spans 16 amino acids. Germline V gene lookup returns CDR1 WSHSY and CDR2 SAAADI. The CDR3, as DNA: TGCGCCAGCAGAGGACTAGCGGGGGCGAACACCGGGGAGCTGTTTTTT. Residues: CASRGLAGANTGELFF.

As to this clone: A junction boundary mismatches the germline segment, possibly from a read error. The rearrangement links TRBV7-7 to TRBJ2-2; the D gene is possibly TRBD1 (6 bases). CDR1 SSHAT and CDR2 FNYEAQ come from the germline V gene (reference sequence). The CDR3 is 17 residues long. The CDR3 region is CASSPGQGTLNTGELFF. The DNA of the CDR3 is TGTGCTAGCAGCCCAGGGCAGGGGACACTTAACACCGGGGAGCTGTTTTTT.

CDR3 in DNA: TGTGCCAGCTCACCCGGACTAGCGGGTGGAAACATTCAGTACTTC. It translates to CASSPGLAGGNIQYF. The rearrangement joins TRBV18 to TRBJ2-4; TRBD2 matches at 11 bases. Unmatched junction bases numbered 4, after V lost 3 bases and J lost 6 bases. Germline CDR1 reads KGHSH; CDR2 reads LQKENI. The length of the CDR3 is 15 residues.

In this sample, this clone turned up once. The CDR3 bases are TGTGCCAGCAGACCGGGGAACAGAGTAGCGCCCAATGAGCAGTTCTTC. Its protein is CASRPGNRVAPNEQFF. This chain connects TRBV28 to TRBJ2-1; the D gene is possibly TRBD2 (5 bases). V gave up 6 bases and J gave up 6 bases, with 21 bases separating them. Germline CDR1 reads MDHEN; CDR2 reads SYDVKM. There are 16 residues in the CDR3.

This clone came up a few times. This chain uses TRBV29-1 with TRBJ2-7; weak D call: TRBD1 (5 bases). Germline V gene lookup returns CDR1 SQVTM and CDR2 ANQGSEA. The CDR3 totals 12 residues. Trimming removed 6 bases from V and 2 bases from J, with 11 bases in between. The CDR3 bases are TGCAGCGTAAGGACATCTCCCTACGAGCAGTACTTC. It specifies CSVRTSPYEQYF.

The V call is TRBV5-1, the J call TRBJ2-1; 9 bases match TRBD2. There are 14 residues in the CDR3. From germline, CDR1 is SGHRS and CDR2 YFSETQ. V shed 4 bases, J shed 12 bases, and the junction held 11 bases outside the gene matches. CDR3 nucleotide sequence: TGCGCCAGCAGCCTCCAGGGGACTAGCCTGTGGCAGTTCTTC. Protein product: CASSLQGTSLWQFF.

V and J are TRBV3-1 (or the pseudogene TRBV3-2) and TRBJ1-2; a weak D match, TRBD1 (6 bases). This CDR3 comprises 14 residues. The V end lost 2 bases, the J end lost 7 bases, and 14 bases lay between the germline ends. Germline V gene sequence: CDR1 LGHDT, CDR2 YNNKEL (reference sequence). DNA for the CDR3: TGTGCCAGCAGCCAAAGGGCAGGGGATAGTGGCTACACCTTC. Its protein product is CASSQRAGDSGYTF.

This clone has ten or more counts. The chain recombines TRBV6-5 with TRBJ1-3; 8 nucleotides agree with TRBD1. This CDR3 comprises 13 residues. The germline gives CDR1 MNHEY, CDR2 SVGAGI. The junction had 3 bases not matched to a gene; V was cut back by 7 bases and J by 4 bases. DNA of the CDR3: TGTGCCAGCAAGGGGACAGGAGGAAACACCATATATTTT. Encoded protein: CASKGTGGNTIYF.

This clone was found a few times. The rearrangement uses TRBV6-6 and TRBJ1-1; 8 bases are shared with TRBD1. Trimming at V came to 5 bases and at J to 0 bases, leaving 11 bases not matched to a gene. This CDR3 is 17 amino acids long. Germline V lookup: CDR1 MNHNY, CDR2 SVGAGI (reference sequence). The CDR3 sequence is CASSPGTGLAMNTEAFF. CDR3 DNA: TGTGCCAGCAGTCCAGGGACAGGCCTGGCCATGAACACTGAAGCTTTCTTT.

The chain combines TRBV2 with TRBJ1-4, with a tentative D call TRBD1 (5 bases). The CDR3 sequence is 15 residues long. The V gene lost 6 bases and the J gene lost 4 bases, with 15 bases spanning the gap. The germline V gene has CDR1 SNHLY and CDR2 FYNNEI. The CDR3 is CASRRETDINEKLFF. The CDR3 nucleotides read TGTGCCAGCAGAAGAGAGACAGACATTAATGAAAAACTGTTTTTT.

The J gene is TRBJ2-1, the V gene TRBV7-9; the match to TRBD2 covers 7 bases. This CDR3 is 16 amino acids long. CDR1 and CDR2 from the germline V gene are SEHNR and FQNEAQ (reference sequence). V lost 4 bases, J lost 0 bases, and 6 bases stayed unmatched. DNA of the CDR3: TGTGCCAGCAGCTCCTCTCTAGCGGCCTCCTACAATGAGCAGTTCTTC. Its translation is CASSSSLAASYNEQFF.

This clone was seen more than once but under ten times. The chain is built from TRBV15 and TRBJ1-1, with unresolved D. V was pared by 5 bases and J by 1 base, with 11 bases between. The CDR3 is 14 residues long. CDR1 and CDR2 from the germline V gene are LNHNV and YYDKDF (reference sequence). In DNA, the CDR3 is TGTGCCACCAGCTCAGAACGCGGGAACACTGAAGCTTTCTTT. Translation gives CATSSERGNTEAFF.

The CDR3 coding sequence is TGTGCCAGCAGCTTAGCAGGTGACTTTCAGTACTTC. This gives the protein CASSLAGDFQYF. The V gene is TRBV7-9, the J gene TRBJ2-4; D is unresolved. V lost 0 bases, J lost 11 bases, and 8 bases lay in between. The CDR3 contains 12 residues. The V gene's germline CDR1 is SEHNR and CDR2 FQNEAQ (reference sequence).

This clone appeared many times. V gene TRBV29-1 combines with J gene TRBJ2-3, with a possible D match to TRBD2 (5 bases). This CDR3 has 15 amino acids. Germline V gives CDR1 SQVTM, CDR2 ANQGSEA. The CDR3 DNA follows: TGCACCGTGATAGCGCGGAGTGGTAACACAGATACGCAGTATTTT. Translating it yields CTVIARSGNTDTQYF.

The chain carries TRBV24-1 and TRBJ2-3; 9 positions match TRBD1. In germline, CDR1 is KGHDR, CDR2 SFDVKD. Trimming took 1 base from V and 5 from J; bases not matched to a gene: 6. The CDR3 is 16 amino acids. The CDR3 sequence: CATSDLRTGVVDTQYF. CDR3 nucleotide sequence: TGTGCCACCAGTGATTTAAGGACAGGGGTGGTAGATACGCAGTATTTT.

J is TRBJ2-7 and V is TRBV19; the D gene is possibly TRBD1 (6 bases). Germline assignment: CDR1 LNHDA and CDR2 SQIVND (reference sequence). The CDR3 spans 14 residues. Trimming stripped 4 bases from V and 2 bases from J, with 12 bases between. CDR3 sequence (DNA): TGTGCCAGTAGTAGGCAGGGGATCCCCTACGAGCAGTACTTC. It yields the protein CASSRQGIPYEQYF.

The V and J genes are TRBV25-1 and TRBJ1-1, with D possibly matching TRBD1 (6 bases). Trimming shortened V by 8 bases and J by 5 bases, and 18 bases separated the two germline ends. The V gene's germline CDR1 is MGHDK and CDR2 SYGVNS. The CDR3 is 14 amino acids. As DNA, the CDR3 is TGTGCCAGCGGGGGCCACAGGGCCGGGACTGAAGCTTTCTTT. Translating it yields CASGGHRAGTEAFF.

The chain has TRBV2 and TRBJ1-5; maybe TRBD1 (5 bases). This CDR3 has 15 residues. The V gene lost 6 bases and the J gene lost 10 bases, with 22 bases spanning the gap. From germline, CDR1 is SNHLY and CDR2 FYNNEI. The CDR3 nucleotides read TGTGCCAGCAGGGGACTAGACAGCCCTTTTCATCCCCAGCATTTT. Protein sequence: CASRGLDSPFHPQHF.

The chain uses TRBV11-2 and TRBJ2-7; 9 bases align to TRBD2. CDR3 size: 16 residues. Germline V gene data show CDR1 as SGHAT and CDR2 as FQNNGV. V gave up 0 bases and J gave up 4 bases; unmatched junction bases: 7. CDR3 sequence reads: CASSLDSGGRGYEQYF. As DNA, the CDR3 is TGTGCCAGCAGCTTAGATAGCGGGGGCAGGGGTTACGAGCAGTACTTC.

This chain uses TRBV20-1 with TRBJ2-3, with D tentatively TRBD2 (5 bases). Germline CDR1 is DFQATT and CDR2 is SNEGSKA (reference sequence). V was pared by 3 bases and J by 0 bases, with 13 bases between. This CDR3 region has 15 residues. The DNA for the CDR3 is TGCAGTGCTAGTGCGAGGGCTACTAGCACAGATACGCAGTATTTT. This translates into CSASARATSTDTQYF.

V and J are TRBV28 and TRBJ1-2, with D possibly being TRBD1 (6 bases). In germline, CDR1 is MDHEN, CDR2 SYDVKM. Trimming stripped 4 bases from V and 8 bases from J, with 11 bases between. The CDR3 spans 12 residues. In DNA form, the CDR3 reads TGTGCCAGCAGTTCCCAGGGGAACGGCTACACCTTC. Translated: CASSSQGNGYTF.

The rearrangement uses TRBV5-4 and TRBJ2-7, with D tentatively TRBD2 (6 bases). This CDR3 has 14 amino acids. Germline-derived CDR1 and CDR2 are SGHNT and YYREEE (reference sequence). Trimming stripped 4 bases from V and 0 bases from J, with 11 bases between. The CDR3 region is CASSQGGYSYEQYF. For the CDR3, the DNA is TGTGCCAGCAGCCAGGGAGGTTACTCCTACGAGCAGTACTTC.

The V call is TRBV2, the J call TRBJ2-7, with TRBD1 as a possible D gene (5 bases). Trimming left V 6 bases short and J 2 bases short, with 11 bases between. Germline V gives CDR1 SNHLY, CDR2 FYNNEI. The CDR3 totals 13 residues. The CDR3: CASRETVTYEQYF. As DNA, the CDR3 is TGTGCCAGCAGAGAGACAGTAACCTACGAGCAGTACTTC.

The V and J genes are TRBV2 and TRBJ1-2, with TRBD1 identical over 11 bases. After removal of 3 bases from V and 7 bases from J, the junction contained 7 bases not matched to a gene. Looked up from germline, CDR1 is SNHLY and CDR2 is FYNNEI. CDR3 length: 15 amino acids. The CDR3 DNA follows: TGTGCCAGCAGTGATATGGGACAGGGGGTGGTTGGCTACACCTTC. Its protein product is CASSDMGQGVVGYTF.

V is TRBV19 and J is TRBJ2-7; D is possibly TRBD2 (7 bases). Germline assignment: CDR1 LNHDA and CDR2 SQIVND (reference sequence). Trimming shortened V by 3 bases and J by 1 base, and 13 bases separated the two germline ends. The CDR3 has 15 amino acids. CDR3 nucleotide sequence: TGTGCCAGTAGTATGGGGGGGGCTAGGTCCTACGAGCAGTACTTC. It yields the protein CASSMGGARSYEQYF. The full variable domain, its missing parts supplied by reference TRBV19 and TRBJ2-7, is DGGITQSPKYLFRKEGQNVTLSCEQNLNHDAMYWYRQDPGQGLRLIYYSQIVNDFQKGDIAEGYSVSREKKESFPLTVTSAQKNPTAFYLCASSMGGARSYEQYFGPGTRLTVT.